Sequencing of this T cell receptor (beta chain) was carried out in a study of long-term antiretroviral therapy in people with HIV. Across the study: When the earliest samples were collected, ART was typically delayed until CD4 counts fell.

Participants living with HIV all received treatment in the United States. This was the immunoSEQ v3.0 assay at survey level. Measured with immunoSEQ multiplex PCR; TCRdb has only the in-frame clones, and not every one. The sample has tens of thousands of clones; 80% to 95% are singletons. Germline CDR1 is LGHNA and CDR2 is YSLEER. The CDR3 contains 15 residues. V dropped 1 base and J dropped 4; count of bases not matched to a gene: 6. The sequence was obtained from a young man with HIV. The chain links TRBV4-3 to TRBJ1-2; TRBD1 aligns across 7 bases. The specimen comprised unsorted PBMCs, sampled 3.1 years after starting antiretroviral therapy. DNA for the CDR3: TGCGCCAGCAGCCAAGGCCCGCCAGGGGGCTATGGCTACACCTTC. Translation: CASSQGPPGGYGYTF.